The rows below give T cell receptor beta chains drawn from one sample of a study of blood T cell repertoires in COVID-19. Assay: immunoSEQ multiplex PCR; the TCRdb copy retains only in-frame clones and omits some. The sample has 35,000 to 40,000 clones; approximately 80% are singletons. The sequencing input was peripheral blood. The receptor source for this set is a man aged 45-65 years with active or convalescent COVID-19. The CDR3 runs from the conserved cysteine through the conserved F or W. A D gene is named only where the DNA matches it firmly. Clone size is given for some rows only: seen once, a few or many times, or a class if the clone is expanded.

j_gene: TRBJ2-3
abundance: once
v_gene: TRBV5-1
d_gene: NA
CDR3nt: TGCGCCAGCAGCTTGCCAACGGGGATCAGCACAGATACGCAGTATTTT
CDR3aa: CASSLPTGISTDTQYF

j_gene: TRBJ1-4
abundance: NA
v_gene: TRBV30
d_gene: NA
CDR3nt: TGTGCCTGGAGCGACCGACTGATAACTAATGAAAAACTGTTTTTT
CDR3aa: CAWSDRLITNEKLFF

j_gene: TRBJ2-1
abundance: few
v_gene: TRBV13
d_gene: TRBD2
CDR3nt: TGTGCCAGCAGCGGGGGACTAGCGGGTTACAATGAGCAGTTCTTC
CDR3aa: CASSGGLAGYNEQFF

j_gene: TRBJ2-4
abundance: NA
v_gene: TRBV3-1/TRBV3-2
d_gene: TRBD1
CDR3nt: TGTGCCAGCGCCGGGACAGGTAACAAAAACATTCAGTACTTC
CDR3aa: CASAGTGNKNIQYF

j_gene: TRBJ2-3
abundance: NA
v_gene: TRBV5-1
d_gene: TRBD1
CDR3nt: TGCGCCAGCAGCTTGGGTAGGACAGGGGCAGATACGCAGTATTTT
CDR3aa: CASSLGRTGADTQYF

j_gene: TRBJ2-7
abundance: NA
v_gene: TRBV4-2
d_gene: NA
CDR3nt: TGTGCCAGCAGCCAAGGCGGGGTCGAGCAGTACTTC
CDR3aa: CASSQGGVEQYF

j_gene: TRBJ2-3
abundance: NA
v_gene: TRBV11-1
d_gene: NA
CDR3nt: TGTGCCAGCAGCTTTGGTCTAGAAGCAGATACGCAGTATTTT
CDR3aa: CASSFGLEADTQYF

j_gene: TRBJ1-2
abundance: few
v_gene: TRBV7-2
d_gene: NA
CDR3nt: TGTGCCAGCAGCTTACAATGGCAGGACTATGGCTACACCTTC
CDR3aa: CASSLQWQDYGYTF

j_gene: TRBJ2-3
abundance: NA
v_gene: TRBV7-8
d_gene: NA
CDR3nt: TGTGCCAGCAGCTTAGTTCTCACAGATACGCAGTATTTT
CDR3aa: CASSLVLTDTQYF

j_gene: TRBJ1-1
abundance: NA
v_gene: TRBV19
d_gene: NA
CDR3nt: TGTGCCAGTAGTATAGGACAGCTCATTGAAGCTTTCTTT
CDR3aa: CASSIGQLIEAFF

j_gene: TRBJ1-3
abundance: NA
v_gene: TRBV19
d_gene: TRBD1
CDR3nt: TGTGCCAGTAGTGCAGGGGGAATGGGAAACACCATATATTTT
CDR3aa: CASSAGGMGNTIYF

j_gene: TRBJ2-7
abundance: NA
v_gene: TRBV3-1/TRBV3-2
d_gene: TRBD2
CDR3nt: TGTGCCAGCAGCCATGAAGCGGGGGGGCCCTACGAGCAGTACTTC
CDR3aa: CASSHEAGGPYEQYF

j_gene: TRBJ2-5
abundance: NA
v_gene: TRBV7-7
d_gene: NA
CDR3nt: TGTGCCAGCAGCTTGAACGGGGGATGGGAGACCCAGTACTTC
CDR3aa: CASSLNGGWETQYF

j_gene: TRBJ2-7
abundance: NA
v_gene: TRBV28
d_gene: NA
CDR3nt: TGTGCCAGCAGTGCACTCCCCCAGGGCCGGGCCTACGAGCAGTACTTC
CDR3aa: CASSALPQGRAYEQYF

j_gene: TRBJ2-3
abundance: NA
v_gene: TRBV3-1/TRBV3-2
d_gene: NA
CDR3nt: TGTGCCAGCAGCCAATCGCCGGGAGATACGCAGTATTTT
CDR3aa: CASSQSPGDTQYF

j_gene: TRBJ1-1
abundance: NA
v_gene: TRBV27
d_gene: TRBD1
CDR3nt: TGTGCCAGCACCAATCTCTCCCCGACAGGGGGTATCACTGAAGCTTTCTTT
CDR3aa: CASTNLSPTGGITEAFF

j_gene: TRBJ2-5
abundance: NA
v_gene: TRBV3-1/TRBV3-2
d_gene: TRBD2
CDR3nt: TGTGCCAGCAGCCTTCTTCTCGGGGGGGCCGGGGAGACCCAGTACTTC
CDR3aa: CASSLLLGGAGETQYF

j_gene: TRBJ1-1
abundance: NA
v_gene: TRBV5-6
d_gene: NA
CDR3nt: TGTGCCAGCAGCTTATACAGGGTTGGTGAAGCTTTCTTT
CDR3aa: CASSLYRVGEAFF

j_gene: TRBJ2-3
abundance: NA
v_gene: TRBV4-1
d_gene: TRBD1
CDR3nt: TGCGCCAGCAGCCCGGTGGACAGGGGGACAGATACGCAGTATTTT
CDR3aa: CASSPVDRGTDTQYF

j_gene: TRBJ2-3
abundance: NA
v_gene: TRBV6-1
d_gene: NA
CDR3nt: TGTGCCAGCAGTGAAGGGGGGCGGGGGACAGATACGCAGTATTTT
CDR3aa: CASSEGGRGTDTQYF

j_gene: TRBJ2-3
abundance: few
v_gene: TRBV7-8
d_gene: NA
CDR3nt: TGTGCCAGTACGTTACGGGCGGGGGCTAGCACAGATACGCAGTATTTT
CDR3aa: CASTLRAGASTDTQYF

j_gene: TRBJ1-2
abundance: NA
v_gene: TRBV4-2
d_gene: NA
CDR3nt: TGTGCCAGCAGCCAAGATCGTAGAGATCCTAACTATGGCTACACCTTC
CDR3aa: CASSQDRRDPNYGYTF

j_gene: TRBJ2-2
abundance: NA
v_gene: TRBV13
d_gene: NA
CDR3nt: TGTGCCAGCAGCTTAGATCAGGCGAACACCGGGGAGCTGTTTTTT
CDR3aa: CASSLDQANTGELFF

j_gene: TRBJ2-1
abundance: NA
v_gene: TRBV6-5
d_gene: TRBD1
CDR3nt: TGTGCCAGCAGGTCCGGGACAGGTAATGAGCAGTTCTTC
CDR3aa: CASRSGTGNEQFF

j_gene: TRBJ1-1
abundance: NA
v_gene: TRBV11-2
d_gene: TRBD1
CDR3nt: TGTGCCAGCAGCCATGAGCAGGGGGCTGGGGGAGCTTTCTTT
CDR3aa: CASSHEQGAGGAFF

j_gene: TRBJ1-1
abundance: once
v_gene: TRBV3-1/TRBV3-2
d_gene: TRBD1
CDR3nt: TGTGCCAGCAGCCAACAGGACAGGGCAAACACTGAAGCTTTCTTT
CDR3aa: CASSQQDRANTEAFF

j_gene: TRBJ2-2
abundance: NA
v_gene: TRBV29-1
d_gene: NA
CDR3nt: TGCAGCGTTGGAGGGGGGGTCGGGGAGCTGTTTTTT
CDR3aa: CSVGGGVGELFF

j_gene: TRBJ2-3
abundance: NA
v_gene: TRBV10-2
d_gene: TRBD2
CDR3nt: TGCGCCAGCACTGCAGCGGGGTGGAGCACAGATACGCAGTATTTT
CDR3aa: CASTAAGWSTDTQYF

j_gene: TRBJ2-3
abundance: few
v_gene: TRBV9
d_gene: NA
CDR3nt: TGTGCCAGCAGCGTTAGCGGCACAGATACGCAGTATTTT
CDR3aa: CASSVSGTDTQYF

j_gene: TRBJ1-5
abundance: NA
v_gene: TRBV10-2
d_gene: TRBD1
CDR3nt: TGCGCCAGCAGTGAGTCTGTAGGGGGCGGGCAGCCCCAGCATTTT
CDR3aa: CASSESVGGGQPQHF

j_gene: TRBJ2-5
abundance: NA
v_gene: TRBV5-4
d_gene: NA
CDR3nt: TGTGCCAGCTCCGACACCCCGAAGGAGACCCAGTACTTC
CDR3aa: CASSDTPKETQYF

j_gene: TRBJ2-1
abundance: NA
v_gene: TRBV13
d_gene: TRBD1
CDR3nt: TGTGCCAGCAGCCCCGGGACAGGGGTCAATGAGCAGTTCTTC
CDR3aa: CASSPGTGVNEQFF

j_gene: TRBJ1-1
abundance: NA
v_gene: TRBV18
d_gene: NA
CDR3nt: TGTGCCAGCTCACCATCAGGGCACGGGAGGAACACTGAAGCTTTCTTT
CDR3aa: CASSPSGHGRNTEAFF

j_gene: TRBJ1-6
abundance: NA
v_gene: TRBV5-1
d_gene: NA
CDR3nt: TGCGCCAGCAGCTTGGCCCAACAGTATAATTCACCCCTCCACTTT
CDR3aa: CASSLAQQYNSPLHF